This T cell receptor beta chain was sequenced during a study of regulatory T cells in long-lasting Graves disease. Time point here: newly diagnosed GD, antithyroid drugs for less than 3 months. Preparation of the TCR library used RNA extracted from PBMCs. The TCR beta library used iRepertoire HTBI primers with Arm-PCR amplification of CDR3. One entry per CDR3 protein results from TCRdb running MiXCR on the multiplex PCR reads. This sample yields about 420,000 distinct CDR3 sequences, of which around 17% are seen a single time; 23% belongs to the top ten. After removal of 7 bases from V and 1 base from J, the junction contained 9 bases not matched to a gene. The CDR3 contains 15 residues. Germline V gives CDR1 SNHLY, CDR2 FYNNEI. This clonotype was observed at least ten times. These sequences were also reported in another study, on T cells in Graves' hyperthyroidism and ophthalmopathy.

Sample: peripheral blood mononuclear cells (PBMCs), taken at new diagnosis, from a patient treated with antithyroid drugs. The chain recombines TRBV2 with TRBJ2-5, with 7 nucleotides matching TRBD2. The receptor comes from a woman under 30 with Graves disease. CDR3 residues: CASNGEGLGQETQYF. The CDR3 DNA reads TGTGCCAGCAACGGGGAGGGGTTGGGCCAAGAGACCCAGTACTTC.